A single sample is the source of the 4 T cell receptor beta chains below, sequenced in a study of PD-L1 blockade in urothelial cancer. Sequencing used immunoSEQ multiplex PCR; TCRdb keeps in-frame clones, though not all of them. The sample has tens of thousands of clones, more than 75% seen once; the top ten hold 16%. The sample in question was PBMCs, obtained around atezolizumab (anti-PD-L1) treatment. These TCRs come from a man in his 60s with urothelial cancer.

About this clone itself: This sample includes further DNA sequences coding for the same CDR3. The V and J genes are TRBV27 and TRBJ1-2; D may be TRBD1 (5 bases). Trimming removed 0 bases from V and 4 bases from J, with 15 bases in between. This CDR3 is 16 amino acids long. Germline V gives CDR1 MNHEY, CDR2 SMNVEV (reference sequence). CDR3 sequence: CASSLSPGLPGYGYTF. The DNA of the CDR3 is TGTGCCAGCAGTTTATCGCCAGGGTTACCTGGCTATGGCTACACCTTC.

The CDR3 DNA is TGTGCCAGCTCATCATCCGGGACAGGGGGTACTGGCTACACCTTC. Its translation: CASSSSGTGGTGYTF. The chain combines TRBV18 with TRBJ1-2; TRBD1 agrees at 11 bases. The V segment lost 5 bases and the J segment 7 bases; nucleotides outside the gene matches: 9. CDR1 and CDR2 (germline): KGHSH, LQKENI. CDR3 length equals 15 residues.

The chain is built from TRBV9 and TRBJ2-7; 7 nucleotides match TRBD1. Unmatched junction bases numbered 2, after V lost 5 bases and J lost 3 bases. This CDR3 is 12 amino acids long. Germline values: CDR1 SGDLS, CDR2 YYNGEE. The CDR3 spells CASRDRHYEQYF. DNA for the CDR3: TGTGCCAGCAGGGACAGGCACTACGAGCAGTACTTC.

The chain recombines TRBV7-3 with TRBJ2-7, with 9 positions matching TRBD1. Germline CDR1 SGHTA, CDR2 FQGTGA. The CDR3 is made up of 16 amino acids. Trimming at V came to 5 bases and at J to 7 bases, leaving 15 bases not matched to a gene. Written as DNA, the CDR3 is TGTGCCAGCAGCACTGAACAGGGGGCAAGAGGCCGGGAGCAGTACTTC. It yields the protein CASSTEQGARGREQYF.